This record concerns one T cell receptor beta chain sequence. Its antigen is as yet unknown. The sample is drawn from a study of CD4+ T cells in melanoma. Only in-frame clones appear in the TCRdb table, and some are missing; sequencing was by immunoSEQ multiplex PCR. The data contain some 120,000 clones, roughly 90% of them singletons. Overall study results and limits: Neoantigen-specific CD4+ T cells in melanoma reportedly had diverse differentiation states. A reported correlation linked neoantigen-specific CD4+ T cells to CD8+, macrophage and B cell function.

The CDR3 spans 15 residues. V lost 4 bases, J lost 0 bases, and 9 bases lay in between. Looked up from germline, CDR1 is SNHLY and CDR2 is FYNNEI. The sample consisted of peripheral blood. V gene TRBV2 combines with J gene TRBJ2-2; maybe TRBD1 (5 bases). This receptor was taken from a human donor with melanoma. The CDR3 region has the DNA TGTGCCAGCAGTGGCAGGGAACCGAACACCGGGGAGCTGTTTTTT. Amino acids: CASSGREPNTGELFF.